The 5 T cell receptor beta chains listed next were all sequenced from one sample in a study of T cell repertoires in cytomegalovirus infection. MiXCR was run by TCRdb on the reads, yielding one entry per CDR3 protein. Counted here are 450,000 to 650,000 distinct CDR3 sequences, 26% occurring once; the ten biggest clones make up over 10%. The specimen sequenced was PBMCs. These receptors were collected from a human donor in good health (CMV status not recorded). Some clones in this sample may be carry-over from other donors' samples.

In its sample, this clonotype was seen a few times. The chain couples TRBV6-1 to TRBJ2-7; D not resolved. CDR3 length equals 15 residues. The germline V and J ends were trimmed by 0 bases and 3 bases, with 12 bases remaining between them. CDR1 and CDR2 from the germline V gene are MNHNS and SASEGT. In DNA, the CDR3 is TGTGCCAGCAGTGAAGCGTTTGGGCTGAACTACGAGCAGTACTTC. Residues: CASSEAFGLNYEQYF.

V and J are TRBV5-4 and TRBJ2-5; the D is unclear. The CDR3 runs 13 residues. V was pared by 5 bases and J by 1 base, with 9 bases between. Germline V gives CDR1 SGHNT, CDR2 YYREEE (reference sequence). The CDR3 here is CASRSGSQETQYF. DNA for the CDR3: TGTGCCAGCAGGTCGGGCAGCCAAGAGACCCAGTACTTC.

Only a few counts were recorded for this clonotype. The CDR3 is CASVSSGIYNEQFF. Written as DNA, the CDR3 is TGTGCTAGTGTATCTAGCGGGATTTACAATGAGCAGTTCTTC. The V call is TRBV12-5, the J call TRBJ2-1; 9 positions agree with TRBD2. This CDR3 is built from 14 residues. V gave up 7 bases and J gave up 4 bases; unmatched junction bases: 5. The germline CDR1 and CDR2 sequences are LGHNT and FRNRAP.

This clonotype was detected many times. The chain links TRBV7-2 to TRBJ2-5, with no clear D. The V end was cut by 0 bases, the J end by 10 bases, with 12 bases between. CDR1 and CDR2 (germline): SGHTA, FQGNSA. The CDR3 covers 13 residues. The CDR3 reads CASSLAGFLFQYF. Written as DNA, the CDR3 is TGTGCCAGCAGCTTAGCGGGGTTTCTTTTCCAGTACTTC.

This clonotype was seen many times. The chain links TRBV7-6 to TRBJ1-2; no clear D gene. Trimming took 5 bases from V and 3 from J, leaving 13 bases between them. The CDR3 covers 14 residues. Germline V gene lookup returns CDR1 SGHVS and CDR2 FNYEAQ. In nucleotides, the CDR3 is TGTGCCAGCAGCCTAGACGCAGATCACTATGGCTACACCTTC. It encodes CASSLDADHYGYTF.